What follows are 23 T cell receptor beta chains derived from one specimen sequenced in a study of spatial heterogeneity in lung cancer. TCRdb reanalysed the 5' RACE reads using MiXCR and keeps one entry per CDR3 protein. This sample yields 55,000 to 75,000 distinct CDR3 sequences, of which more than 7% are seen a single time; roughly 16% belongs to the top ten. Stated time point: sample taken at primary tumor resection. Unsorted whole RNA from tumor, nontumor lung or frozen PBMC underwent sequencing. The specimen comprised PBMCs, sampled at surgery. These TCRs come from a female donor with early-stage non-small cell lung cancer.

In this sample, this clonotype turned up a few times. This rearrangement joins TRBV6-5 to TRBJ2-3, with 7 nucleotides matching TRBD2. V lost 3 bases and J lost 1; bases outside the gene matches: 4. The CDR3 sequence is 15 residues long. CDR1 and CDR2 from the germline V gene are MNHEY and SVGAGI. The CDR3 coding sequence is TGTGCCAGCAGTTATTCCCGGGGGGGCACAGATACGCAGTATTTT. Translation gives CASSYSRGGTDTQYF.

CDR3: CASSWEGPYNEQFF. In nucleotides, the CDR3 is TGTGCCAGCAGTTGGGAGGGACCATACAATGAGCAGTTCTTC. The chain uses TRBV28 and TRBJ2-1, with 7 positions matching TRBD2. CDR3 length equals 14 residues. Per the germline V gene, CDR1 is MDHEN and CDR2 is SYDVKM. V trimming: 4 bases; J trimming: 4 bases; junction bases outside the gene matches: 4.

This clonotype was found many times. The chain recombines TRBV12-3 or TRBV12-4 with TRBJ1-6, with 7 bases lining up with TRBD1. The CDR3 covers 14 residues. The trim removed 6 bases at V and 5 bases at J, leaving 4 bases unmatched. Here the CDR3 reads CASSTGTDNSPLHF. The CDR3 bases are TGTGCCAGCAGCACCGGGACAGATAATTCACCCCTCCACTTT.

This clonotype was picked up many times. The V call is TRBV4-2, the J call TRBJ2-5; TRBD2 aligns across 7 bases. CDR3 length equals 14 residues. J was trimmed by 0 bases and V by 5 bases; bases with no gene match: 3. From germline, CDR1 is LGHNA and CDR2 YNFKEQ. CDR3 coding DNA: TGTGCCAGCAGCTTTGGGACTAACCAAGAGACCCAGTACTTC. Translation gives CASSFGTNQETQYF.

This clonotype was counted many times. V gene TRBV13 combines with J gene TRBJ1-4; no firm D call. There are 14 residues in the CDR3. Trimming removed 5 bases at V and 8 bases at J, with 15 bases between. Per germline, CDR1 PRHDT and CDR2 FYEKMQ (reference sequence). The CDR3 here is CASSLRGPAEKLFF. The CDR3 bases are TGTGCCAGCAGCCTTCGAGGGCCGGCGGAAAAACTGTTTTTT.

This clonotype showed up many times. This chain joins TRBV12-3 or TRBV12-4 and TRBJ1-3; D is perhaps TRBD1 (5 bases). The CDR3 consists of 12 residues. Trimming pared 6 bases from V and 2 bases from J, leaving 5 bases between. CDR3 DNA sequence: TGTGCCAGCAGCAGGGCTGGAAACACCATATATTTT. Protein product: CASSRAGNTIYF.

The chain carries TRBV7-3 and TRBJ2-5; D gene ambiguous. CDR1 is SGHTA, CDR2 FQGTGA, per germline. V was trimmed by 5 bases and J by 5 bases, leaving 12 bases between them. This CDR3 is built from 13 residues. The CDR3, as DNA: TGTGCCAGCAGCGTCGCGGCGCGGGAGACCCAGTACTTC. This codes for CASSVAARETQYF.

There are many counts of this clonotype. The CDR3 here is CAISERSGFSNEQFF. DNA for the CDR3: TGTGCCATCAGTGAGCGTAGCGGGTTCTCCAATGAGCAGTTCTTC. The rearrangement uses TRBV10-3 and TRBJ2-1, with 7 bases lining up with TRBD2. After removal of 2 bases from V and 6 bases from J, the junction contained 7 bases not matched to a gene. This CDR3 contains 15 residues. In germline, CDR1 is ENHRY, CDR2 SYGVKD.

This clonotype was found many times. The V gene is TRBV7-9, the J gene TRBJ2-1; D might be TRBD2 (6 bases). The V gene's germline CDR1 is SEHNR and CDR2 FQNEAQ (reference sequence). This CDR3 region has 18 residues. V shed 7 bases and J shed 6 bases, with 28 bases lying between them. The CDR3 loop is CASTHGGVPGRTINEQFF. The CDR3 DNA reads as TGTGCCAGCACTCACGGCGGGGTCCCGGGGCGCACGATCAATGAGCAGTTCTTC.

This sequence joins TRBV7-9 and TRBJ1-2; perhaps TRBD1 as D (6 bases). Germline CDR1 and CDR2: SEHNR and FQNEAQ (reference sequence). Trimming removed 5 bases from V and 0 bases from J, with 16 bases in between. CDR3 size: 16 residues. Here the CDR3 DNA reads TGTGCCAGCAGCCCCGGTCCAGGGGCCACTAACTATGGCTACACCTTC. Its translation: CASSPGPGATNYGYTF.

The CDR3 loop is CASSVTWGVDTQYF. CDR3 nucleotide sequence: TGTGCCAGCAGCGTTACCTGGGGGGTAGATACGCAGTATTTT. This chain joins TRBV9 and TRBJ2-3; perhaps TRBD2 as D (6 bases). The CDR3 runs to 14 residues. Between the trimmed V and J ends, which lost 2 bases and 5 bases, there was a span of 12 bases. Per germline, CDR1 SGDLS and CDR2 YYNGEE.

V usage is TRBV11-2 and J usage is TRBJ2-1; 7 nucleotides agree with TRBD2. Germline loops: CDR1 SGHAT, CDR2 FQNNGV. This CDR3 spans 14 amino acids. Germline trimming cut 3 bases from V and 7 bases from J; bases unmatched to any gene: 6. CDR3 nucleotide sequence: TGTGCCAGCAGCTTTAGAGGGAGGGTTAATGAGCAGTTCTTC. This gives the protein CASSFRGRVNEQFF.

This clonotype was recorded a few times. Being one base from a much bigger clone, this may be a read error. The chain has TRBV13 and TRBJ1-3; no reliable D call. CDR1 is PRHDT and CDR2 is FYEKMQ in the germline V gene (reference sequence). V gave up 3 bases and J gave up 3 bases, with 3 bases separating them. The CDR3 length is 12 residues. CDR3 sequence (DNA): TGTGCCAGCAGCTTTGGTGGAAACACCATATATTTT. The encoded protein is CASSFGGNTIYF.

The chain combines TRBV2 with TRBJ2-1, with TRBD2 matching 8 bases. CDR3 length equals 12 residues. Germline V lookup: CDR1 SNHLY, CDR2 FYNNEI. V shed 11 bases and J 7 bases; nucleotides not matched to a gene: 7. The CDR3 DNA reads as TGTGCCGCGGGACTAGACGTAAATGAGCAGTTCTTC. This codes for CAAGLDVNEQFF.

This chain connects TRBV20-1 to TRBJ2-7; 7 bases are a match to TRBD2. Trimming took 4 bases from V and 2 from J; bases not matched to a gene: 11. CDR3 size: 15 residues. Germline CDR1 is DFQATT and CDR2 is SNEGSKA (reference sequence). CDR3 nucleotides: TGCAGTGCTAACGACGAATCACGGGAGGCCTACGAGCAGTACTTC. This codes for CSANDESREAYEQYF.

This clonotype was detected many times. The chain employs TRBV5-1 and TRBJ2-5, with D tentatively TRBD1 or TRBD2 (5 bases each). Trimming left V 7 bases short and J 5 bases short, with 15 bases between. Germline lookup yields CDR1 SGHRS and CDR2 YFSETQ. This CDR3 is built from 13 residues. The CDR3 spells CASFPMGEETQYF. In DNA, the CDR3 is TGCGCCAGCTTCCCCATGGGGGAGGAGACCCAGTACTTC.

This clonotype has a handful of counts. This chain links TRBV7-9 with TRBJ2-3; 7 positions match TRBD2. CDR3 length: 16 residues. Germline CDR1 and CDR2: SEHNR and FQNEAQ (reference sequence). V shed 0 bases, J shed 4 bases, and the junction held 7 bases outside the gene matches. CDR3 protein: CASSLAGSGPSDTQYF. Written as DNA, the CDR3 is TGTGCCAGCAGCTTAGCTGGTAGCGGGCCGTCAGATACGCAGTATTTT.

Ten or more counts support this clonotype. J is TRBJ2-2 and V is TRBV14; 11 bases fit TRBD2. The CDR3 totals 16 residues. Germline-derived CDR1 and CDR2 are SGHDN and FVKESK. The V gene end was trimmed by 4 bases and the J gene end by 5 bases; junction bases not matched to a gene: 6. CDR3 bases: TGTGCCAGCAGCCGTACTAGCGGGAGAGGGACCGGGGAGCTGTTTTTT. The encoded protein is CASSRTSGRGTGELFF.

The chain joins TRBV6-1 to TRBJ1-1; 8 bases align to TRBD1. Germline V gene sequence: CDR1 MNHNS, CDR2 SASEGT. The CDR3 has 14 residues. The junction had 5 bases not matched to a gene; V was cut back by 6 bases and J by 2 bases. CDR3: CASSRQGTNTEAFF. DNA for the CDR3: TGTGCCAGCAGCCGACAGGGGACTAACACTGAAGCTTTCTTT.

This clonotype came up a few times. The J gene is TRBJ1-3, the V gene TRBV10-2; D may be TRBD1 (5 bases). Trimming cost V 3 bases and J 0 bases, with 9 bases left between them. Looked up from germline, CDR1 is WSHSY and CDR2 is SAAADI. This CDR3 has 15 amino acids. Written as DNA, the CDR3 is TGCGCCAGCAGTGAAGCGGGGGGCTCTGGAAACACCATATATTTT. Translating it yields CASSEAGGSGNTIYF.

The chain is built from TRBV29-1 and TRBJ2-1; D is ambiguous. CDR1 and CDR2 from the germline V gene are SQVTM and ANQGSEA. V lost 7 bases and J lost 0, with 10 bases in between. This CDR3 spans 13 amino acids. CDR3 bases: TGCAGCGGTCTGGGGTTCTCCTACAATGAGCAGTTCTTC. Its translation is CSGLGFSYNEQFF.

The V and J genes are TRBV5-1 and TRBJ1-4; no firm D call. Trimming removed 2 bases at V and 7 bases at J, with 15 bases between. The CDR3 consists of 15 residues. Germline CDR1 SGHRS, CDR2 YFSETQ. This CDR3 is CASSFEDATAEKLFF. In DNA, the CDR3 is TGCGCCAGCAGCTTTGAGGACGCTACGGCTGAAAAACTGTTTTTT.

Only a few counts were recorded for this clonotype. The genes are TRBV12-5 and TRBJ1-1; D not resolved. The CDR3 has 13 residues. The V end was cut by 1 base, the J end by 6 bases, with 9 bases between. Germline CDR1 LGHNT, CDR2 FRNRAP. CDR3: CASGLDSYSEAFF. As DNA, the CDR3 is TGTGCTAGTGGTTTGGACAGTTACTCTGAAGCTTTCTTT.